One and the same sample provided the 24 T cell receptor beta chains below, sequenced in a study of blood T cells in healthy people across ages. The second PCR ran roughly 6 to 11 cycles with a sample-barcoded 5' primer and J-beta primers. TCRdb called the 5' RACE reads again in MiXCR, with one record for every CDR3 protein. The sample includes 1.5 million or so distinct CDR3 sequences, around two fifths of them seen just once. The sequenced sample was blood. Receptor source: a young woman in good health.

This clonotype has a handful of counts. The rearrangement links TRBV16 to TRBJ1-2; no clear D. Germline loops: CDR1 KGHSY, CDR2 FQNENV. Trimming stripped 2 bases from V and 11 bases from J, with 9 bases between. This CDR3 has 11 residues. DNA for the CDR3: TGTGCCAGCAGCCAAGACGTCTCTTACACCTTC. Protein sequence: CASSQDVSYTF.

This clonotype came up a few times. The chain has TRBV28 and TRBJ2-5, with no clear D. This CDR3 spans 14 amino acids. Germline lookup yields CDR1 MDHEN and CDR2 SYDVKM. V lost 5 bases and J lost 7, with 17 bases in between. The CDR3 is CASSLGQPLLTQYF. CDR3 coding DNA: TGTGCCAGCAGTCTCGGCCAACCCTTACTGACCCAGTACTTC.

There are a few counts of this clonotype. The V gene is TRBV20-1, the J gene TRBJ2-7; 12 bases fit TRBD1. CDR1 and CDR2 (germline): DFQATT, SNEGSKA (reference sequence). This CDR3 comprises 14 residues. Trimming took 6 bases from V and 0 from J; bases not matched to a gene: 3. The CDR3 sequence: CSAQGQGASYEQYF. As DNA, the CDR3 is TGCAGTGCCCAGGGACAGGGGGCCTCCTACGAGCAGTACTTC.

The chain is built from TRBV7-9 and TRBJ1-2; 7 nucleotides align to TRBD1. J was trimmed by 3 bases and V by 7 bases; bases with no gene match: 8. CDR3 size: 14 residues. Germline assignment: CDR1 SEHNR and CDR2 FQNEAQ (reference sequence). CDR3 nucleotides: TGTGCCAGCACCGACGGTGACAGGGACTATGGCTACACCTTC. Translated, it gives CASTDGDRDYGYTF.

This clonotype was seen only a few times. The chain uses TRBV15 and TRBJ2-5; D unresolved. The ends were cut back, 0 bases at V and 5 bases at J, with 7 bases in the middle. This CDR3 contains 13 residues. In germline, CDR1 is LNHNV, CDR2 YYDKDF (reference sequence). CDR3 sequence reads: CATSREVSETQYF. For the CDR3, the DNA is TGTGCCACCAGCAGAGAGGTTTCCGAGACCCAGTACTTC.

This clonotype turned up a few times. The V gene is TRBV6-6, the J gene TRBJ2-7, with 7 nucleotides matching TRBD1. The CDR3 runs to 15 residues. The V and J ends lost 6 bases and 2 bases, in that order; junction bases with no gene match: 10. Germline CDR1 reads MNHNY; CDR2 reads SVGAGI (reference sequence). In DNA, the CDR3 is TGTGCCAGCAGACTCAACCGGGACAGAGCCTACGAGCAGTACTTC. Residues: CASRLNRDRAYEQYF.

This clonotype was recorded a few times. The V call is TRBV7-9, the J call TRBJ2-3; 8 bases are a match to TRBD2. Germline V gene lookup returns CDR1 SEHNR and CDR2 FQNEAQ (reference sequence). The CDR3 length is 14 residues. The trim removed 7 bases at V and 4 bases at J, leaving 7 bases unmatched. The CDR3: CASKLAGRSDTQYF. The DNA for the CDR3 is TGTGCCAGCAAATTAGCGGGAAGGTCAGATACGCAGTATTTT.

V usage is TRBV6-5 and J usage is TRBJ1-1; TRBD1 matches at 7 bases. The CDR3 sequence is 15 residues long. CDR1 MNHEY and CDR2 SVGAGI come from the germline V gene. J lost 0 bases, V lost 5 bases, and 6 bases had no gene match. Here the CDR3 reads CASSVTGALNTEAFF. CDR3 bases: TGTGCCAGCAGTGTCACAGGGGCCTTGAACACTGAAGCTTTCTTT.

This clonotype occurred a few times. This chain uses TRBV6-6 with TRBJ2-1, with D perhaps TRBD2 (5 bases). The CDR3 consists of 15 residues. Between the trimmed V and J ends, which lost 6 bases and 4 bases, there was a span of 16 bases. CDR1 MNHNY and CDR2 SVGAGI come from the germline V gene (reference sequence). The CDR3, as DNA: TGTGCCAGCAGCCTCAGCGGTCCAGCATACAATGAGCAGTTCTTC. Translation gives CASSLSGPAYNEQFF.

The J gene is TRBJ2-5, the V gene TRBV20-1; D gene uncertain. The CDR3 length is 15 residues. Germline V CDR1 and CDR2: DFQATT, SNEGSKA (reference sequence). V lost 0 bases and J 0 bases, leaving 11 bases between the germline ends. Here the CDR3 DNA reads TGCAGTGCTAGAGATGGGCAGCTGTACCAAGAGACCCAGTACTTC. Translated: CSARDGQLYQETQYF.

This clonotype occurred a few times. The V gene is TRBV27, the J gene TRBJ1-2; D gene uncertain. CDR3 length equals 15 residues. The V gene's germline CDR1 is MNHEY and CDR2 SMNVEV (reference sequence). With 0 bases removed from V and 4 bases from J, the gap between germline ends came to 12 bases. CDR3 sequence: CASSLSPAVAYGYTF. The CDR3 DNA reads TGTGCCAGCAGTTTATCCCCAGCTGTTGCCTATGGCTACACCTTC.

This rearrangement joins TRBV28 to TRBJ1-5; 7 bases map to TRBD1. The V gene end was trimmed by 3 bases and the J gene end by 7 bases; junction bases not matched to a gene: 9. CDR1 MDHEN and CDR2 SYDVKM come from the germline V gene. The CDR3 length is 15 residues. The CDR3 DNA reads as TGTGCCAGCAGTTTTGGAGACAGGGTGAGACAGCCCCAGCATTTT. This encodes CASSFGDRVRQPQHF.

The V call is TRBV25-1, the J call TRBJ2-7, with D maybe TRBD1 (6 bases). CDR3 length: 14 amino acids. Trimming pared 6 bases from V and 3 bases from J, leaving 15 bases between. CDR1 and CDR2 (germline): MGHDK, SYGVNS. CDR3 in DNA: TGTGCCAGCAGGCGAACAGGGAGAGACTACGAGCAGTACTTC. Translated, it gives CASRRTGRDYEQYF.

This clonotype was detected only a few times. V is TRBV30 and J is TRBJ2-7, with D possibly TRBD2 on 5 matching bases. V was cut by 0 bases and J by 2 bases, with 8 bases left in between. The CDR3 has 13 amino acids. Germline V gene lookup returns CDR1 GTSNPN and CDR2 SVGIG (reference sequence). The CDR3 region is CAWSVGGPYEQYF. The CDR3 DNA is TGTGCCTGGAGTGTGGGCGGGCCCTACGAGCAGTACTTC.

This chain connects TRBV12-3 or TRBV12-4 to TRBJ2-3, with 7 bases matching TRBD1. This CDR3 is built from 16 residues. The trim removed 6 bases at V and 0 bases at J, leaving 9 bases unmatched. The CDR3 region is CASSHRTGDSTDTQYF. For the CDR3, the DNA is TGTGCCAGCAGCCACCGGACAGGCGATAGCACAGATACGCAGTATTTT.

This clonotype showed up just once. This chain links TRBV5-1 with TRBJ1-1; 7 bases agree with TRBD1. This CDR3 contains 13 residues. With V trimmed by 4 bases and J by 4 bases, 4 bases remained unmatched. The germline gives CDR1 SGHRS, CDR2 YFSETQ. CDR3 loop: CASSPGQLTEAFF. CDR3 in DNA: TGCGCCAGCAGCCCGGGACAGCTCACTGAAGCTTTCTTT.

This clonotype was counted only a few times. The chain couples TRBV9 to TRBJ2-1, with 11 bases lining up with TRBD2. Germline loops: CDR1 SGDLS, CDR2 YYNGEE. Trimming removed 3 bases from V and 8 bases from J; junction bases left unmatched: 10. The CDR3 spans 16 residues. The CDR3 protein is CASSDPLAGVAYEQFF. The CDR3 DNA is TGTGCCAGCAGCGACCCACTAGCGGGAGTAGCGTATGAGCAGTTCTTC.

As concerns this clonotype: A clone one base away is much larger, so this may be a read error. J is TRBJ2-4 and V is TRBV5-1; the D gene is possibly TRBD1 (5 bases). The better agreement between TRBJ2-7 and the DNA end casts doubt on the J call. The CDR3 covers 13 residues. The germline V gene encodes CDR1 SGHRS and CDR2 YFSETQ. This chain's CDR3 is CAGSYPRDYEQYF. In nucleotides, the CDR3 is TGCGCCGGCAGCTACCCCAGGGACTACGAGCAGTACTTC.

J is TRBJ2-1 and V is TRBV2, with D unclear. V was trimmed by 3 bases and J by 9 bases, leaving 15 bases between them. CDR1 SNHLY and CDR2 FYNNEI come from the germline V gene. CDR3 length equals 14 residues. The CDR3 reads CASSDHNYLGEQFF. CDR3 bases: TGTGCCAGCAGTGACCACAACTACTTGGGTGAGCAGTTCTTC.

The DNA of the CDR3 is TGTGCCAGCAGTTACGAGGGACTAGCGGGAGGGTACGGGGAGCTGTTTTTT. This codes for CASSYEGLAGGYGELFF. The chain joins TRBV6-5 to TRBJ2-2; TRBD2 aligns across 16 bases. The CDR3 has 17 amino acids. CDR1 is MNHEY and CDR2 is SVGAGI in the germline V gene. With 2 bases clipped from V and 7 bases from J, the junction kept 4 bases outside the gene matches.

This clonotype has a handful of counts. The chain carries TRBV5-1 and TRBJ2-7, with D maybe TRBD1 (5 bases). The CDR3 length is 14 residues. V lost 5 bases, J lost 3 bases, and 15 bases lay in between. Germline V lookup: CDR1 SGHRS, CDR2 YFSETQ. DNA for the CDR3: TGCGCCAGCAGTCCTTCTTGGGGCCTCTACGAGCAGTACTTC. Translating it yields CASSPSWGLYEQYF.

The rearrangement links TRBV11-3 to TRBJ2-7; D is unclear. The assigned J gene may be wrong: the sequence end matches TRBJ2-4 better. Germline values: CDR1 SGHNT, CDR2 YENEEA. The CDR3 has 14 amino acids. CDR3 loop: CASSLTGSENIQYF. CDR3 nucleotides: TGTGCCAGCAGCCTAACGGGTTCCGAGAACATTCAGTACTTC.

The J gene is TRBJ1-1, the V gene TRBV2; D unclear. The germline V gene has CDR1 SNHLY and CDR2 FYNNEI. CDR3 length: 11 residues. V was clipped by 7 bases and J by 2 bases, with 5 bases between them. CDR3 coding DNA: TGTGCCAGCAAGGATAACACTGAAGCTTTCTTT. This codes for CASKDNTEAFF.

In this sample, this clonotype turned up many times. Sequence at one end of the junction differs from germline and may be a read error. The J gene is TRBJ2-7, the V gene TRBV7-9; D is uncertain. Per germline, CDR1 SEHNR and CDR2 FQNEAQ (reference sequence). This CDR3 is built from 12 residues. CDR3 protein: CASSPRSNEQYF. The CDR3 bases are TGCGCCAGCAGCCCCCGCTCGAACGAGCAGTACTTC.